The 7 T cell receptor beta chains listed next were all sequenced from one sample in a study of T cell responses to AZD1222 COVID-19 vaccine. Sequencing was performed with immunoSEQ multiplex PCR; in TCRdb, only in-frame clones are kept and a portion is missing. The sample has about 97,000 clones; 91% are singletons. The starting material was peripheral blood, obtained on day 0 of AZD1222 vaccination. The receptors shown here come from an adult in good health.

V usage is TRBV5-1 and J usage is TRBJ1-2, with 8 bases identical to TRBD1. V was pared by 0 bases and J by 4 bases, with 5 bases of the junction left unmatched. The CDR3 totals 15 residues. Germline V CDR1 and CDR2: SGHRS, YFSETQ. CDR3 coding DNA: TGCGCCAGCAGCTTGGGACAGGGGTGGGGCTATGGCTACACCTTC. Protein product: CASSLGQGWGYGYTF.

The chain couples TRBV27 to TRBJ2-1, with TRBD2 matching over 14 bases. The germline V gene has CDR1 MNHEY and CDR2 SMNVEV (reference sequence). The CDR3 runs 16 residues. The J segment lost 7 bases and the V segment lost 2 bases, leaving 4 bases of the junction unmatched. The CDR3 loop reads CASSLRGLAGVNEQFF. In DNA form, the CDR3 reads TGTGCCAGCAGTTTAAGGGGACTAGCGGGAGTTAATGAGCAGTTCTTC.

The chain uses TRBV10-1 and TRBJ2-2; 9 bases are a match to TRBD2. Germline V lookup: CDR1 WNHNN, CDR2 SYGVQD (reference sequence). This CDR3 is 15 amino acids long. The V gene end was trimmed by 3 bases and the J gene end by 5 bases; junction bases not matched to a gene: 4. CDR3 coding DNA: TGCGCCAGCAGTGATGGTAGCGGGAGAACCGGGGAGCTGTTTTTT. Its protein is CASSDGSGRTGELFF.

This clone was observed once. CDR3 sequence reads: CASRGAKTYEQYF. DNA of the CDR3: TGTGCCAGCAGGGGGGCAAAAACCTACGAGCAGTACTTC. This chain links TRBV21-1 with TRBJ2-7; the D call of TRBD1 is as the table states it, not checked on the DNA. TRBV21-1 is recorded as a pseudogene. The CDR3 contains 13 residues.

The chain couples TRBV7-2 to TRBJ1-2; D gene ambiguous. Trimming removed 5 bases at V and 2 bases at J, with 12 bases between. The CDR3 totals 14 residues. Germline CDR1 is SGHTA and CDR2 is FQGNSA. The CDR3 here is CASSRDTGNYGYTF. The CDR3 nucleotides are TGTGCCAGCAGCCGTGACACGGGCAACTATGGCTACACCTTC. Looking up the rest from reference TRBV7-2 and TRBJ1-2 gives the full variable domain: GAGVSQSPSNKVTEKGKDVELRCDPISGHTALYWYRQSLGQGLEFLIYFQGNSAPDKSGLPSDRFSAERTGGSVSTLTIQRTQQEDSAVYLCASSRDTGNYGYTFGSGTRLTVV.

This chain connects TRBV28 to TRBJ1-2; TRBD1 matches at 9 bases. The V segment lost 9 bases and the J segment 7 bases; nucleotides outside the gene matches: 12. The CDR3 totals 14 residues. Germline V gene lookup returns CDR1 MDHEN and CDR2 SYDVKM. CDR3 loop: CASSPGQGGFGYTF. DNA of the CDR3: TGTGCCAGTTCCCCGGGACAGGGAGGTTTTGGCTACACCTTC.

The chain is built from TRBV12-5 and TRBJ2-3; 7 bases match TRBD2. Trimming cost V 1 base and J 7 bases; bases outside gene matches: 2. The CDR3 extends over 13 amino acids. CDR1 and CDR2 from the germline V gene are LGHNT and FRNRAP. The chain's CDR3 is CASGLDGGNTQYF. Written as DNA, the CDR3 is TGTGCTAGTGGTTTGGACGGGGGGAATACGCAGTATTTT.